One and the same sample provided the 32 T cell receptor beta chains below, sequenced in a study of blood T cell repertoires in COVID-19. TCRdb's table, derived via immunoSEQ multiplex PCR, lists solely in-frame clones and lacks some. The sample holds around 300,000 clones, 90% seen once. Specimen: PBMCs or T cells enriched from blood (not recorded which). Source of these receptors: a woman under 30 with acute COVID-19.

The CDR3 protein is CASSPRTLAGYEQYF. The DNA of the CDR3 is TGTGCCAGCAGCCCTCGGACTCTAGCGGGTTACGAGCAGTACTTC. This sequence joins TRBV11-2 and TRBJ2-7; TRBD2 matches 8 bases. The germline gives CDR1 SGHAT, CDR2 FQNNGV. Trimming at V came to 5 bases and at J to 4 bases, leaving 10 bases not matched to a gene. The CDR3 loop spans 15 amino acids.

Worth noting for this clone: A much larger clone is a single base away; this may be a read error. This specimen includes other DNA sequences encoding the same CDR3. The rearrangement joins TRBV7-3 to TRBJ1-1; TRBD1 is a possible D gene (6 bases). CDR3 length equals 13 residues. Trimming stripped 5 bases from V and 1 base from J, with 8 bases between. CDR1 is SGHTA, CDR2 FQGTGA, per germline. CDR3 in DNA: TGTGCCAGCAGCGAACAGGGGAACACTGAAGCTTTCTTT. It codes for CASSEQGNTEAFF. Combining the CDR3 with reference TRBV7-3 and TRBJ1-1 gives the whole variable domain GAGVSQTPSNKVTEKGKYVELRCDPISGHTALYWYRQSLGQGPEFLIYFQGTGAADDSGLPNDRFFAVRPEGSVSTLKIQRTERGDSAVYLCASSEQGNTEAFFGQGTRLTVV.

The gene calls are TRBV28 and TRBJ2-5; a weak D match, TRBD2 (5 bases). Germline V gene data show CDR1 as MDHEN and CDR2 as SYDVKM. This CDR3 comprises 12 residues. Trimming pared 10 bases from V and 3 bases from J, leaving 12 bases between. The CDR3 DNA reads TGTGCCACCTCGGACTCGAAAGAGACCCAGTACTTC. Amino acid sequence: CATSDSKETQYF.

V and J are TRBV28 and TRBJ2-7; the D gene is possibly TRBD1 (5 bases). CDR1 and CDR2 (germline): MDHEN, SYDVKM. CDR3 size: 14 residues. The V gene lost 5 bases and the J gene lost 5 bases, with 16 bases spanning the gap. The CDR3: CASSLTGNRDEQYF. The CDR3 coding sequence is TGTGCCAGCAGTCTTACAGGAAACCGAGACGAGCAGTACTTC.

This chain uses TRBV12-5 with TRBJ2-2; 11 bases align to TRBD1. Germline V lookup: CDR1 LGHNT, CDR2 FRNRAP. This CDR3 contains 18 residues. J was trimmed by 3 bases and V by 2 bases; bases with no gene match: 8. The CDR3: CASGLMRGTGGHTGELFF. As DNA, the CDR3 is TGTGCTAGTGGTTTGATGCGGGGGACAGGGGGGCACACCGGGGAGCTGTTTTTT.

The chain employs TRBV5-1 and TRBJ2-1; 7 bases map to TRBD2. From germline, CDR1 is SGHRS and CDR2 YFSETQ. Trimming at V came to 5 bases and at J to 0 bases, leaving 8 bases not matched to a gene. This CDR3 spans 16 amino acids. CDR3 bases: TGCGCCAGCAGGGCGACTAGCTCCAGCTCCTACAATGAGCAGTTCTTC. This sequence encodes CASRATSSSSYNEQFF.

This rearrangement joins TRBV11-3 to TRBJ1-3, with D unresolved. The CDR3 consists of 17 residues. Germline CDR1 and CDR2: SGHNT and YENEEA. Deletions cut 1 base from V and 0 bases from J, with 13 bases between. CDR3 DNA: TGTGCCAGCAGCTTAGGTGGCAGGTCCTACTCTGGAAACACCATATATTTT. It is translated as CASSLGGRSYSGNTIYF.

V gene TRBV28 combines with J gene TRBJ2-7; 9 bases match TRBD2. In germline, CDR1 is MDHEN, CDR2 SYDVKM. V trimming: 5 bases; J trimming: 0 bases; junction bases outside the gene matches: 5. The CDR3 covers 15 residues. The chain's CDR3 is CASSLAGPGSYEQYF. CDR3 sequence (DNA): TGTGCCAGCAGTCTAGCGGGACCCGGCTCCTACGAGCAGTACTTC.

V usage is TRBV28 and J usage is TRBJ2-7, with TRBD1 matching 8 bases. J gave up 9 bases and V 1 base, and 11 bases lay outside the gene matches. From germline, CDR1 is MDHEN and CDR2 SYDVKM. This CDR3 has 15 amino acids. CDR3 protein: CASSLLERDRLPQYF. For the CDR3, the DNA is TGTGCCAGCAGTTTATTGGAAAGGGACAGGTTACCGCAGTACTTC.

This rearrangement joins TRBV3-1 (or the pseudogene TRBV3-2) to TRBJ2-3; 7 nucleotides agree with TRBD2. Germline CDR1 LGHDT, CDR2 YNNKEL (reference sequence). The CDR3 covers 14 residues. V shed 5 bases, J shed 2 bases, and the junction held 4 bases outside the gene matches. The CDR3 protein is CASSSSGTTDTQYF. In nucleotides, the CDR3 is TGTGCCAGCAGCTCTAGCGGAACCACAGATACGCAGTATTTT.

V gene TRBV2 combines with J gene TRBJ1-4, with 10 bases lining up with TRBD1. The junction had 5 bases not matched to a gene; V was cut back by 6 bases and J by 7 bases. The V gene's germline CDR1 is SNHLY and CDR2 FYNNEI. This CDR3 is 14 amino acids long. CDR3 protein: CASRGTGDSEKLFF. The CDR3 DNA is TGTGCCAGCAGGGGGACAGGGGATAGTGAAAAACTGTTTTTT.

The table lists this clone with a count of one. This chain links TRBV5-6 with TRBJ1-1, with TRBD1 matching 7 bases. Germline V gene data show CDR1 as SGHDT and CDR2 as YYEEEE. CDR3 length: 15 residues. V lost 4 bases, J lost 5 bases, and 11 bases stayed unmatched. The CDR3: CASSRWDSRRTEAFF. In nucleotides, the CDR3 is TGTGCCAGCAGCCGGTGGGACAGTAGAAGAACTGAAGCTTTCTTT.

Here the CDR3 DNA reads TGTGCCAGCAGCGACCGGGAGGGAGGGGCCTACGAGCAGTACTTC. As protein: CASSDREGGAYEQYF. The chain couples TRBV5-4 to TRBJ2-7, with 8 bases fitting TRBD2. The CDR3 spans 15 residues. The J segment lost 2 bases and the V segment lost 4 bases, leaving 8 bases of the junction unmatched. Germline-derived CDR1 and CDR2 are SGHNT and YYREEE (reference sequence). Based on the CDR3 plus reference TRBV5-4 and TRBJ2-7, the full variable domain is ETGVTQSPTHLIKTRGQQVTLRCSSQSGHNTVSWYQQALGQGPQFIFQYYREEENGRGNFPPRFSGLQFPNYSSELNVNALELDDSALYLCASSDREGGAYEQYFGPGTRLTVT.

The chain links TRBV10-1 to TRBJ2-7; possibly TRBD2 for D (6 bases). Germline V gene lookup returns CDR1 WNHNN and CDR2 SYGVQD (reference sequence). Between the trimmed V and J ends, which lost 4 bases and 0 bases, there was a span of 13 bases. This CDR3 has 15 amino acids. Here the CDR3 reads CASSGGVADSYEQYF. In DNA form, the CDR3 reads TGCGCCAGCAGTGGGGGGGTAGCGGACTCCTACGAGCAGTACTTC.

A note on this clone: The sample holds other DNA sequences that translate to the same CDR3. This rearrangement joins TRBV6-5 to TRBJ2-2, with 11 nucleotides matching TRBD1. With V trimmed by 6 bases and J by 5 bases, 2 bases remained unmatched. This CDR3 has 14 residues. Germline loops: CDR1 MNHEY, CDR2 SVGAGI. This CDR3 reads CASRGTGGTGELFF. CDR3 bases: TGTGCCAGCAGAGGGACAGGGGGTACCGGGGAGCTGTTTTTT.

V is TRBV2 and J is TRBJ2-7; no clear D. Trimming cost V 4 bases and J 0 bases, with 10 bases left between them. The CDR3 contains 14 residues. Germline values: CDR1 SNHLY, CDR2 FYNNEI. CDR3 sequence (DNA): TGTGCCAGCAGTGTTGACAAAAGCTCCTACGAGCAGTACTTC. Amino acid sequence: CASSVDKSSYEQYF.

Only one count was recorded for this clone. The gene calls are TRBV28 and TRBJ1-4; possible D gene TRBD1, 5 bases. V was shortened by 6 bases and J by 1 base, with 15 bases between the two germline ends. CDR3 length: 16 amino acids. Looked up from germline, CDR1 is MDHEN and CDR2 is SYDVKM. The CDR3 here is CASSRFLRGTNEKLFF. Written as DNA, the CDR3 is TGTGCCAGCAGCCGATTCCTAAGGGGAACTAATGAAAAACTGTTTTTT.

This chain links TRBV10-1 with TRBJ2-3, with 8 bases aligning to TRBD2. The V gene's germline CDR1 is WNHNN and CDR2 SYGVQD (reference sequence). Trimming at V came to 7 bases and at J to 1 base, leaving 19 bases not matched to a gene. The CDR3 spans 19 residues. This CDR3 is CASIKIGGRPHVGTDTQYF. CDR3 in DNA: TGCGCCAGCATTAAAATAGGCGGGAGGCCCCATGTTGGCACAGATACGCAGTATTTT.

The gene calls are TRBV15 and TRBJ2-7; TRBD1 aligns across 10 bases. CDR1 LNHNV and CDR2 YYDKDF come from the germline V gene (reference sequence). J lost 3 bases, V lost 5 bases, and 7 bases had no gene match. The CDR3 covers 15 residues. The CDR3 bases are TGTGCCACCAGCCCTGGGACAGGGGCGCGCTACGAGCAGTACTTC. Protein product: CATSPGTGARYEQYF.

V usage is TRBV7-8 and J usage is TRBJ2-5; D perhaps matches TRBD2 (5 bases). V was pared by 6 bases and J by 0 bases, with 8 bases between. The CDR3 is 13 amino acids. The germline gives CDR1 SGHVS, CDR2 FQNEAQ. CDR3 bases: TGTGCCAGCAGTCCGGGGTACCAAGAGACCCAGTACTTC. Residues: CASSPGYQETQYF. The complete variable domain, with remaining parts taken from reference TRBV7-8 and TRBJ2-5, reads GAGVSQSPRYKVAKRGQDVALRCDPISGHVSLFWYQQALGQGPEFLTYFQNEAQLDKSGLPSDRFFAERPEGSVSTLKIQRTQQEDSAVYLCASSPGYQETQYFGPGTRLLVL.

This clone has only one observation. This chain connects TRBV25-1 to TRBJ1-4, with D tentatively TRBD1 (5 bases). The CDR3 sequence is 16 residues long. Trimming took 2 bases from V and 7 from J, leaving 17 bases between them. Germline CDR1 and CDR2: MGHDK and SYGVNS. The CDR3 sequence: CASSEVLRGKGEKLFF. DNA for the CDR3: TGTGCCAGCAGTGAAGTTTTAAGGGGCAAGGGTGAAAAACTGTTTTTT.

J is TRBJ1-3 and V is TRBV28; 7 nucleotides line up with TRBD1. Unmatched junction bases numbered 5, after V lost 2 bases and J lost 4 bases. The CDR3 length is 15 residues. Per the germline V gene, CDR1 is MDHEN and CDR2 is SYDVKM. In nucleotides, the CDR3 is TGTGCCAGCAGTTTAGAAGGGGGCGTCGGAAACACCATATATTTT. It yields the protein CASSLEGGVGNTIYF.

The rearrangement joins TRBV19 to TRBJ1-5, with a weak D call TRBD1 (5 bases). The length of the CDR3 is 13 residues. With 7 bases removed from V and 6 bases from J, the gap between germline ends came to 13 bases. The V gene's germline CDR1 is LNHDA and CDR2 SQIVND (reference sequence). The DNA for the CDR3 is TGTGCCAGTACCGACTCGGGGGGTCAGCCCCAGCATTTT. Encoded protein: CASTDSGGQPQHF. Full variable domain (outside the CDR3, taken from reference TRBV19 and TRBJ1-5): DGGITQSPKYLFRKEGQNVTLSCEQNLNHDAMYWYRQDPGQGLRLIYYSQIVNDFQKGDIAEGYSVSREKKESFPLTVTSAQKNPTAFYLCASTDSGGQPQHFGDGTRLSIL.

The gene calls are TRBV9 and TRBJ2-7, with 15 bases that match TRBD2. Germline CDR1 reads SGDLS; CDR2 reads YYNGEE. The CDR3 length is 18 residues. The ends lost 3 bases at V and 0 bases at J; junction bases unmatched: 7. The CDR3 DNA follows: TGTGCCAGCAGCGAAGGGACTAGCGGGAGGTCGAGCTCCTACGAGCAGTACTTC. Translating gives CASSEGTSGRSSSYEQYF.

The chain carries TRBV11-2 and TRBJ1-2, with D possibly TRBD1 on 6 matching bases. The CDR3 spans 12 residues. The V and J ends lost 5 bases and 4 bases respectively, with 8 bases between them. Germline-derived CDR1 and CDR2 are SGHAT and FQNNGV. The chain's CDR3 is CASSQGGYGYTF. The CDR3 DNA sequence: TGTGCCAGCAGCCAAGGGGGCTATGGCTACACCTTC.

V gene TRBV27 combines with J gene TRBJ1-1; D remains ambiguous. The germline V gene has CDR1 MNHEY and CDR2 SMNVEV (reference sequence). Trimming left V 3 bases short and J 4 bases short, with 12 bases between. The CDR3 sequence is 14 residues long. The CDR3 region is CASSLDPGSTEAFF. Written as DNA, the CDR3 is TGTGCCAGCAGTTTGGATCCGGGATCCACTGAAGCTTTCTTT.

V gene TRBV5-1 combines with J gene TRBJ2-1; 7 bases align to TRBD2. Germline V gives CDR1 SGHRS, CDR2 YFSETQ. CDR3 size: 12 residues. V lost 2 bases to trimming and J lost 7 bases; unmatched junction nucleotides: 0. CDR3: CASSFSGNEQFF. The CDR3 coding sequence is TGCGCCAGCAGCTTTAGCGGGAATGAGCAGTTCTTC. The full variable domain, completed using reference TRBV5-1 and TRBJ2-1, is KAGVTQTPRYLIKTRGQQVTLSCSPISGHRSVSWYQQTPGQGLQFLFEYFSETQRNKGNFPGRFSGRQFSNSRSEMNVSTLELGDSALYLCASSFSGNEQFFGPGTRLTVL.

V usage is TRBV6-6 and J usage is TRBJ2-1, with D perhaps TRBD2 (6 bases). The germline V and J ends were trimmed by 2 bases and 9 bases, with 14 bases remaining between them. The CDR3 extends over 14 amino acids. Germline values: CDR1 MNHNY, CDR2 SVGAGI (reference sequence). The CDR3, as DNA: TGTGCCAGCAGTTACGTGGGACGGGGGATTGAGCAGTTCTTC. Protein: CASSYVGRGIEQFF.

The rearrangement uses TRBV19 and TRBJ2-2; possibly TRBD1 for D (5 bases). Germline CDR1 is LNHDA and CDR2 is SQIVND (reference sequence). V was cut by 0 bases and J by 1 base, with 15 bases left in between. This CDR3 is built from 18 residues. The CDR3 DNA reads TGTGCCAGTAGTATAGATCCCCTCGGGCAGGGGAACACCGGGGAGCTGTTTTTT. This codes for CASSIDPLGQGNTGELFF.

CDR3 sequence (DNA): TGTGCCAGCAGAGACACAGAAAATCAGCCCCAGCATTTT. Its protein product is CASRDTENQPQHF. The chain combines TRBV6-5 with TRBJ1-5, with D unclear. Germline V gene data show CDR1 as MNHEY and CDR2 as SVGAGI. The CDR3 runs to 13 residues. Between the trimmed V and J ends, which lost 6 bases and 4 bases, there was a span of 10 bases.

This chain uses TRBV11-2 with TRBJ2-7; tentative D call: TRBD2 (6 bases). CDR1 and CDR2 from the germline V gene are SGHAT and FQNNGV. Trimming removed 7 bases at V and 3 bases at J, with 22 bases between. This CDR3 has 16 residues. The CDR3 DNA follows: TGTGCCAGCACCCGCCCCGGACGGGGAGGAGGCTACGAGCAGTACTTC. It codes for CASTRPGRGGGYEQYF. Looking up the rest from reference TRBV11-2 and TRBJ2-7 gives the full variable domain: EAGVAQSPRYKIIEKRQSVAFWCNPISGHATLYWYQQILGQGPKLLIQFQNNGVVDDSQLPKDRFSAERLKGVDSTLKIQPAKLEDSAVYLCASTRPGRGGGYEQYFGPGTRLTVT.

This clone appeared a single time. The chain uses TRBV27 and TRBJ2-2, with D perhaps TRBD1 (6 bases). The V gene lost 5 bases and the J gene lost 6 bases, with 13 bases spanning the gap. The CDR3 runs to 14 residues. From germline, CDR1 is MNHEY and CDR2 SMNVEV (reference sequence). DNA of the CDR3: TGTGCCAGCAGTACCCGAGGGGGATCCGGGGAGCTGTTTTTT. Translating gives CASSTRGGSGELFF.